This is a list of T cell receptor beta chains from one sample in a study of shared clonotypes between healthy human individuals. Libraries were prepared by immunoSEQ multiplex PCR; TCRdb keeps only in-frame clonotypes and omits some of them. The table has 1.6 million or so clones, about 96% seen once. Sequenced: naive CD4+ T cells sorted from blood. The receptors stem from a man aged 25-45 years in good health. Both conserved end residues are part of each CDR3. D genes are given only for firm matches. Only some rows state a clone size, as once, few, many or a class for expanded clones.

.	TRBV25-1	.	TRBJ2-1	CASSDLVYPDEQFF	TGTGCCAGCAGTGACCTAGTTTATCCCGATGAGCAGTTCTTC
.	TRBV28	.	TRBJ2-4	CASSFISTPKNIQYF	TGTGCCAGCAGTTTTATCTCTACTCCCAAAAACATTCAGTACTTC
TRBD1	TRBV28	.	TRBJ1-2	CASSYRGFYGYTF	TGTGCCAGCAGTTACAGGGGATTTTATGGCTACACCTTC
.	TRBV4-3	.	TRBJ2-3	CASSQRLRRSSTDTQYF	TGCGCCAGCAGCCAGAGACTTAGAAGATCTAGCACAGATACGCAGTATTTT
.	TRBV27	once	TRBJ2-6	CASSFQAREGANVLTF	TGTGCCAGCAGTTTCCAGGCCCGAGAAGGGGCCAACGTCCTGACTTTC
.	TRBV5-1	.	TRBJ1-2	CASSLEVGRVRANYGYTF	TGCGCCAGCAGCTTGGAAGTCGGGAGAGTTAGGGCTAACTATGGCTACACCTTC
TRBD2	TRBV2	.	TRBJ2-1	CASSQASGSEQFF	TGTGCCAGCAGCCAGGCTAGCGGGAGTGAGCAGTTCTTC
TRBD1	TRBV27	.	TRBJ1-5	CASSQRQGTDQPQHF	TGTGCCAGCAGTCAGCGACAGGGAACAGATCAGCCCCAGCATTTT
TRBD2	TRBV6-4	.	TRBJ2-1	CASSKAGVALGEQFF	TGTGCCAGCAGTAAAGCGGGAGTGGCCTTGGGTGAGCAGTTCTTC
.	TRBV27	once	TRBJ2-1	CASSVSGFYNEQFF	TGTGCCAGCAGCGTTAGCGGCTTCTACAATGAGCAGTTCTTC
TRBD1	TRBV7-9	.	TRBJ2-1	CASSLGPSRQGNKNEQFF	TGTGCCAGCAGCTTAGGTCCCTCCAGACAGGGGAATAAGAATGAGCAGTTCTTC
.	TRBV28	.	TRBJ2-2	CLPGELFF	TGTCTTCCCGGGGAGCTGTTTTTT
.	TRBV11-2	.	TRBJ2-5	CASSLAPRGARETQYF	TGTGCCAGCAGCTTAGCCCCCAGGGGCGCCAGAGAGACCCAGTACTTC
TRBD1	TRBV28	.	TRBJ1-1	CASRHYPRDRGPPEAFF	TGTGCCAGCAGACACTACCCCCGGGACAGGGGGCCCCCTGAAGCTTTCTTT
.	TRBV28	.	TRBJ2-7	CASSPETGGYEQYF	TGTGCCAGCAGTCCCGAAACTGGGGGTTACGAGCAGTACTTC
TRBD1	TRBV6-5	.	TRBJ2-1	CASRQGAGNEQFF	TGTGCCAGCCGACAGGGGGCTGGGAATGAGCAGTTCTTC
.	TRBV7-3	.	TRBJ2-1	CASSPRGQIDEQFF	TGTGCCAGCAGCCCACGAGGACAGATCGATGAGCAGTTCTTC
.	TRBV4-3	.	TRBJ1-5	CASSQDERGLGPQHF	TGCGCCAGCAGCCAAGATGAACGGGGGCTGGGGCCCCAGCATTTT
.	TRBV6-1	.	TRBJ1-2	CASSEAGVGYTF	TGTGCCAGCAGTGAGGCAGGGGTCGGCTACACCTTC
TRBD1	TRBV5-1	once	TRBJ2-2	CASSDQGAGELFF	TGCGCCAGCAGCGACCAGGGGGCCGGGGAGCTGTTTTTT
TRBD1	TRBV19	.	TRBJ1-5	CATTSDGTGGSRGQPQHF	TGTGCCACCACATCAGACGGGACAGGGGGATCGCGTGGTCAGCCCCAGCATTTT
.	TRBV5-1	.	TRBJ2-7	CASSDPRVPYEQYF	TGCGCCAGCAGCGATCCCAGGGTTCCCTACGAGCAGTACTTC
.	TRBV18	.	TRBJ1-5	CASSPPRSNQPQHF	TGTGCCAGCTCACCGCCTCGGAGCAATCAGCCCCAGCATTTT
TRBD2	TRBV11-2	.	TRBJ2-7	CASSPNSGRSSYEQYF	TGTGCCAGCAGCCCTAATAGCGGGAGGAGCTCCTACGAGCAGTACTTC
TRBD1	TRBV5-1	.	TRBJ1-2	CASSSGQIKGYTF	TGCGCCAGCAGCTCGGGACAGATTAAAGGCTACACCTTC
.	TRBV6-6	.	TRBJ2-1	CASSYTGTDNEQFF	TGTGCCAGCAGTTACACCGGGACCGACAATGAGCAGTTCTTC
TRBD1	TRBV10-3	.	TRBJ2-7	CATDPTGAYEQYF	TGTGCCACCGACCCCACAGGGGCATACGAGCAGTACTTC
TRBD1	TRBV19	once	TRBJ1-2	CASSPGQQSVCTF	TGTGCCAGTTCGCCGGGACAGCAATCGGTCTGCACCTTC
TRBD1	TRBV7-9	once	TRBJ2-3	CASNGAPDRALTRDTQYF	TGTGCCAGCAACGGGGCGCCCGACAGGGCCCTTACCAGAGATACGCAGTATTTT